The present TCR beta chain was sequenced within a study of shared clonotypes between healthy human individuals. V lost 6 bases, J lost 0 bases, and 11 bases lay in between. There are 14 residues in the CDR3. CDR1 SEHNR and CDR2 FQNEAQ come from the germline V gene (reference sequence). Regarding this clone: The antigen is not known.

Whole-study results and caveats: Although depth was large, rarefaction showed that sequencing of the sorted subsets was incomplete. A handful of donors shared approximately 5% of their naive CD4 clonotypes.

Naive CD8 cells lacked CD45RO, underwent positive selection for CCR7 and left out terminally differentiated effector memory CD45RA+ cells. Repertoires were generated with immunoSEQ multiplex PCR, while TCRdb's copy carries only in-frame clones and drops some. The sample holds about 2.1 million clones, roughly 91% seen once. The TCR was taken from a young man in good health. Some clones in this sample may be carry-over from other donors' samples. Material for sequencing was naive CD8+ T cells from PBMCs. The genes are TRBV7-9 and TRBJ1-2; a possible D gene is TRBD1 (5 bases). CDR3 sequence reads: CASSLRTSNYGYTF. Here the CDR3 DNA reads TGTGCCAGCAGTTTACGGACATCTAACTATGGCTACACCTTC.